This T cell receptor beta chain is from a study of blood T cell repertoires in COVID-19. The CDR3 is 15 residues long. In germline, CDR1 is SNHLY, CDR2 FYNNEI. V gave up 6 bases and J gave up 6 bases, with 15 bases separating them. In the original workflow: For nucleated cells, counts were estimated from reference gene primer amplification. Generated by immunoSEQ multiplex PCR, the TCRdb table keeps only in-frame clones and is missing some. That table is the source of V, J and clone size, and D and trimming were worked out from the DNA. The data show some 250,000 clones, approximately 91% seen once. In terms of age and location, participants ranged from roughly 18 to 95 years and lived in under 30 US areas. Participants' reported clinical history set cohort assignment.

The sequence was collected from a woman between 40 and 50 years old with acute COVID-19. Material: PBMCs or T cells enriched from blood (not recorded which). This chain links TRBV2 with TRBJ1-6; the D gene is possibly TRBD1 (5 bases). The CDR3 region has the DNA TGTGCCAGCAGGCCTGCGGGGGGGGGTAATTCACCCCTCCACTTT. Translating gives CASRPAGGGNSPLHF.